These 13 T cell receptor beta chains came from one sample sequenced in a study of T cells in Graves' hyperthyroidism and ophthalmopathy. From RNA transcripts, TCR beta CDR3 regions were amplified. Researchers ran a first-round RT-PCR on the TCR CDR3 using the HTBI primer set. Using its own MiXCR run on the multiplex PCR reads, TCRdb lists one record per CDR3 protein. The table has 340,000 or so distinct CDR3 sequences, over 15% seen once; the top ten hold approximately 33%. The sequencing sample was made of blood. Receptors were obtained from a man aged 25-40 years with Graves' hyperthyroidism.

This clonotype was recorded at least ten times. This chain uses TRBV6-1 with TRBJ2-5; D may match TRBD1 or TRBD2 (5 bases each). The ends were cut back, 6 bases at V and 1 base at J, with 9 bases in the middle. Germline V gene lookup returns CDR1 MNHNS and CDR2 SASEGT. The CDR3 covers 13 residues. Written as DNA, the CDR3 is TGTGCCAGCAGCACCGGGGCCCAAGAGACCCAGTACTTC. Residues: CASSTGAQETQYF.

The chain recombines TRBV5-1 with TRBJ2-1; 9 bases are a match to TRBD1. The trim removed 4 bases at V and 7 bases at J, leaving 6 bases unmatched. CDR3 length equals 14 residues. In germline, CDR1 is SGHRS, CDR2 YFSETQ. CDR3 bases: TGCGCCAGCAGCCCGGACAGGGGTTTTAATGAGCAGTTCTTC. It encodes CASSPDRGFNEQFF.

This clonotype was picked up many times. The chain carries TRBV11-2 and TRBJ2-5, with TRBD2 as a possible D gene (5 bases). This CDR3 contains 13 residues. The V and J ends lost 4 bases and 5 bases respectively, with 11 bases between them. Germline CDR1 is SGHAT and CDR2 is FQNNGV. The CDR3 DNA reads TGTGCCAGCAGCTACTATTCGGGGGAGACCCAGTACTTC. Encoded protein: CASSYYSGETQYF.

The table lists this clonotype with many counts. The rearrangement joins TRBV3-1 to TRBJ2-5; D not resolved. This CDR3 is 16 amino acids long. CDR1 is LGHDT and CDR2 is YNNKEL in the germline V gene (reference sequence). The V end lost 1 base, the J end lost 4 bases, and 16 bases lay between the germline ends. The CDR3 spells CASSQVFGSPAETQYF. Written as DNA, the CDR3 is TGTGCCAGCAGCCAAGTATTTGGCAGTCCGGCAGAGACCCAGTACTTC.

This clonotype was seen many times. The rearrangement links TRBV20-1 to TRBJ1-1; 7 bases map to TRBD1. The CDR3 runs to 13 residues. The V and J ends lost 4 bases and 4 bases, in that order; junction bases with no gene match: 6. Germline V CDR1 and CDR2: DFQATT, SNEGSKA (reference sequence). The CDR3 DNA reads TGCAGTGCTATAGACAGGGATGGCACTGAAGCTTTCTTT. Its protein is CSAIDRDGTEAFF.

Concerning this clonotype itself: This sequence may be a read error, since a much larger clone differs from it by one base. The conserved phenylalanine or tryptophan is not found at the CDR3 terminus, so this likely reflects a read error. This chain uses TRBV12-3 or TRBV12-4 with TRBJ2-7; D is unresolved. The CDR3 consists of 11 residues. Trimming removed 5 bases from V and 5 bases from J, with 7 bases in between. The CDR3 protein is CASSILNEQYL. CDR3 DNA: TGTGCCAGCAGTATACTTAACGAGCAGTACCTC.

The chain links TRBV19 to TRBJ2-7; tentatively, D is TRBD1 or TRBD2 (5 bases each). This CDR3 has 14 amino acids. CDR1 LNHDA and CDR2 SQIVND come from the germline V gene (reference sequence). Trimming pared 1 base from V and 4 bases from J, leaving 11 bases between. The CDR3 region has the DNA TGTGCCAGTAGTATAGGCCGGGACGGATACGAGCAGTACTTC. Protein product: CASSIGRDGYEQYF.

The chain is built from TRBV7-3 and TRBJ2-1; TRBD2 aligns across 10 bases. V lost 2 bases to trimming and J lost 9 bases; unmatched junction nucleotides: 4. The length of the CDR3 is 14 residues. Looked up from germline, CDR1 is SGHTA and CDR2 is FQGTGA. The CDR3 nucleotides are TGTGCCAGCAGCTTACTAGCGGGAGCCGGTGAGCAGTTCTTC. This gives the protein CASSLLAGAGEQFF.

The chain recombines TRBV20-1 with TRBJ2-7, with unresolved D. Germline V gene sequence: CDR1 DFQATT, CDR2 SNEGSKA (reference sequence). Trimming took 0 bases from V and 2 from J, leaving 11 bases between them. The CDR3 length is 14 residues. CDR3 coding DNA: TGCAGTGCTAGAGATTGGCCAAGGGCCTACGAGCAGTACTTC. It specifies CSARDWPRAYEQYF.

This clonotype appeared many times. CDR3 sequence (DNA): TGTGCCAGCAGCTTTCTCTACGAGCAGTACTTC. Translating it yields CASSFLYEQYF. V usage is TRBV7-2 and J usage is TRBJ2-7; D is unresolved. Trimming cost V 3 bases and J 3 bases, with 3 bases left between them. This CDR3 spans 11 amino acids. Germline values: CDR1 SGHTA, CDR2 FQGNSA.

This chain uses TRBV2 with TRBJ1-1, with D tentatively TRBD1 (5 bases). Germline CDR1 is SNHLY and CDR2 is FYNNEI. Trimming left V 1 base short and J 3 bases short, with 9 bases between. CDR3 length: 14 residues. CDR3 amino acids: CASSEGGGYTEAFF. In DNA, the CDR3 is TGTGCCAGCAGTGAAGGGGGGGGATACACTGAAGCTTTCTTT.

The rearrangement links TRBV29-1 to TRBJ1-5; D call uncertain. The ends were cut back, 5 bases at V and 5 bases at J, with 16 bases in the middle. Germline CDR1 SQVTM, CDR2 ANQGSEA. CDR3 length equals 14 residues. In DNA, the CDR3 is TGCAGCGTTCAACAAGGGAGTTTCGATCAGCCCCAGCATTTT. The encoded protein is CSVQQGSFDQPQHF.

This clonotype was observed many times. J is TRBJ2-7 and V is TRBV20-1, with TRBD1 as a possible D gene (5 bases). This CDR3 spans 13 amino acids. V lost 2 bases, J lost 5 bases, and 13 bases lay in between. Germline V gives CDR1 DFQATT, CDR2 SNEGSKA (reference sequence). As DNA, the CDR3 is TGCAGTGCTAGACAGGGATCGGCAGACGAGCAGTACTTC. This sequence encodes CSARQGSADEQYF.